This TCR beta chain was profiled in a study of T cells in Graves' hyperthyroidism and ophthalmopathy. Study-wide results and caveats: Most clonotypes that expanded in the thyroid above 0.001 also showed up in blood. Stable hyperthyroidism and ophthalmopathy were separated using 13 V-J signatures.

Calling Graves' hyperthyroidism stable meant ophthalmopathy did not progress within 18 months. The CDR3 contains 17 residues. CDR1 and CDR2 from the germline V gene are LGHDT and YNNKEL (reference sequence). Trimming took 0 bases from V and 6 from J; bases not matched to a gene: 10. This clonotype has a handful of counts. Its antigen remains unidentified. TCR beta CDR3 regions were amplified from RNA transcripts. HTBI primers were the set used in a first-round RT-PCR of the TCR CDR3. Via MiXCR, TCRdb re-called the multiplex PCR reads, giving one row per CDR3 protein. Among about 590,000 distinct CDR3 sequences listed, 15% to 18% were seen once.

This chain connects TRBV3-1 to TRBJ2-4, with 8 positions matching TRBD2. This clonotype was sampled from a woman aged 30 to 39 with Graves' hyperthyroidism. The specimen was blood. The CDR3 DNA reads TGTGCCAGCAGCCAAGAATCCGGGAGGGCCGTCGGAAACATTCAGTACTTC. Protein sequence: CASSQESGRAVGNIQYF.